Below, 10 T cell receptor beta chains from the same sample are listed, as sequenced in a study of identifying expanded T cells in peripheral blood. Assay: immunoSEQ multiplex PCR; the TCRdb copy retains only in-frame clones and omits some. The table includes approximately 130,000 clones, more than 80% detected once. Material: blood. All receptors come from a person aged 18 to 70 in good health.

This chain uses TRBV5-1 with TRBJ1-1; no firm D call. The CDR3 contains 14 residues. The ends were cut back, 5 bases at V and 4 bases at J, with 15 bases in the middle. The V gene's germline CDR1 is SGHRS and CDR2 YFSETQ. The CDR3 bases are TGCGCCAGCAGAGAGCCACCCGATGGCACTGAAGCTTTCTTT. Its translation is CASREPPDGTEAFF.

This chain joins TRBV4-3 and TRBJ1-2; no firm D call. The CDR3 has 15 amino acids. Germline V gene sequence: CDR1 LGHNA, CDR2 YSLEER. V lost 0 bases and J lost 6, with 14 bases in between. CDR3 bases: TGCGCCAGCAGCCAAGATAGGGCATCTCGGGATGGCTACACCTTC. This gives the protein CASSQDRASRDGYTF.

V and J are TRBV19 and TRBJ1-1; 8 bases map to TRBD1. This CDR3 contains 15 residues. J gave up 5 bases and V 6 bases, and 11 bases lay outside the gene matches. The V gene's germline CDR1 is LNHDA and CDR2 SQIVND (reference sequence). In nucleotides, the CDR3 is TGTGCCAGTAGGCCCGACACACGACAGGGGACTGAAGCTTTCTTT. The encoded protein is CASRPDTRQGTEAFF.

The chain combines TRBV5-1 with TRBJ2-5, with TRBD1 as a possible D gene (5 bases). Trimming shortened V by 1 base and J by 2 bases, and 15 bases separated the two germline ends. This CDR3 is 16 amino acids long. The germline V gene has CDR1 SGHRS and CDR2 YFSETQ. The CDR3 nucleotides read TGCGCCAGCAGCTTGAGTGTAGCTGACAGTCAAGAGACCCAGTACTTC. Protein: CASSLSVADSQETQYF.

Turning to this clone: Other DNA sequences within the sample encode an identical CDR3. The chain joins TRBV18 to TRBJ1-5, with D tentatively TRBD1 (5 bases). The CDR3 runs to 13 residues. Trimming cost V 3 bases and J 4 bases, with 7 bases left between them. CDR1 is KGHSH, CDR2 LQKENI, per germline. DNA of the CDR3: TGTGCCAGCTCACCCGACAGAAATCAGCCCCAGCATTTT. Its protein is CASSPDRNQPQHF.

This clone was counted once. The chain uses TRBV6-5 and TRBJ2-1, with TRBD1 identical over 10 bases. The V segment lost 4 bases and the J segment 1 base; nucleotides outside the gene matches: 4. The CDR3 has 16 residues. Germline lookup yields CDR1 MNHEY and CDR2 SVGAGI. The CDR3 protein is CASSFGQGESYNEQFF. Here the CDR3 DNA reads TGTGCCAGCAGTTTCGGACAGGGGGAGTCCTACAATGAGCAGTTCTTC.

The rearrangement uses TRBV7-2 and TRBJ1-2; D might be TRBD1 (5 bases). Trimming shortened V by 5 bases and J by 5 bases, and 12 bases separated the two germline ends. CDR1 and CDR2 (germline): SGHTA, FQGNSA. The CDR3 runs 13 residues. In nucleotides, the CDR3 is TGTGCCAGCAGCCCCGGTGGGGGATATGGCTACACCTTC. Translation gives CASSPGGGYGYTF.

This clone was found a few times. V usage is TRBV10-1 and J usage is TRBJ1-1; no clear D. The CDR3 is 13 amino acids. Trimming shortened V by 4 bases and J by 1 base, and 7 bases separated the two germline ends. From germline, CDR1 is WNHNN and CDR2 SYGVQD (reference sequence). The CDR3 DNA is TGCGCCAGCAGTGCCAGGACGAACACTGAAGCTTTCTTT. It codes for CASSARTNTEAFF.

This clone has a single count. V gene TRBV7-2 combines with J gene TRBJ1-2; 7 positions match TRBD1. Trimming removed 4 bases from V and 8 bases from J; junction bases left unmatched: 10. The CDR3 totals 14 residues. The germline V gene has CDR1 SGHTA and CDR2 FQGNSA. This chain's CDR3 is CASSSRQGLGGYTF. CDR3 coding DNA: TGTGCCAGCAGCTCCAGACAGGGCTTGGGGGGCTACACCTTC.

The chain joins TRBV14 to TRBJ2-2; D is possibly TRBD2 (5 bases). The V gene's germline CDR1 is SGHDN and CDR2 FVKESK. V was cut by 0 bases and J by 0 bases, with 11 bases left in between. The CDR3 has 17 residues. The CDR3 is CASSQDRGQANTGELFF. CDR3 coding DNA: TGTGCCAGCAGCCAAGATAGAGGGCAGGCGAACACCGGGGAGCTGTTTTTT.